These T cell receptor beta chains were read from a single sample in a study of monozygotic twins with inflammatory bowel disease. From its re-call of the 5' RACE reads, TCRdb lists each CDR3 protein once, without DNA. The ten most abundant clones cover roughly 2.2% of a sample with around 450,000 distinct CDR3 sequences. The sample consisted of blood. The source of these receptors is a human donor with ulcerative colitis or Crohn's disease, or a healthy co-twin of an affected twin (not recorded which). Each CDR3 is given with its conserved first and last residue.

V gene	J gene	CDR3 protein
TRBV5-6	TRBJ2-1	CASSKGESYNEQFF
TRBV10-3	TRBJ2-2	CAISPGQGAGELFF
TRBV20-1	TRBJ2-3	CSARVRGGGTDTQYF
TRBV7-6	TRBJ1-2	CASSLAHTGAYGYTF
TRBV6-5	TRBJ2-5	CASSYSIWGETQYF
TRBV9	TRBJ2-7	CASSVTGAGYEQYF
TRBV19	TRBJ2-1	CASSPSGRRYNEQFF
TRBV20-1	TRBJ1-6	CSATDRKSPLHF
TRBV12-3/TRBV12-4	TRBJ1-1	CASTPGTEAFF
TRBV18	TRBJ1-2	CASSPGMYGYTF
TRBV6-5	TRBJ1-2	CASSYSTGGPLLNYGYTF
TRBV7-2	TRBJ2-1	CASSPRTSEYNEQFF
TRBV20-1	TRBJ2-5	CSASDRVETQYF
TRBV30	TRBJ1-5	CAWSDGQGLYQPQHF
TRBV18	TRBJ2-3	CASSPNVLTDTQYF
TRBV28	TRBJ2-7	CASSLLYSYEQYF
TRBV2	TRBJ1-5	CASTLLSSNGINQPQHF
TRBV7-3	TRBJ2-1	CASSPRTSGDEQFF
TRBV10-3	TRBJ1-1	CAISETTGVRQAFF
TRBV30	TRBJ1-1	CAWSVLLREAFF
TRBV5-5	TRBJ1-2	CASTPGTDINYGYTF
TRBV4-2	TRBJ2-3	CASSPRSGRADTQYF
TRBV20-1	TRBJ2-1	CSARVLAGGSYNEQFF
TRBV30	TRBJ2-1	CAWTSWGAGYNEQFF
TRBV7-3	TRBJ2-6	CASSGGQDNSGANVLTF
TRBV11-3	TRBJ2-1	CASSASTGMNEQFF
TRBV7-3	TRBJ2-1	CASSLNAGGGYNEQFF
TRBV20-1	TRBJ2-2	CSALPARSPNTGELFF
TRBV4-3	TRBJ2-1	CASSQDRDGGTFALHEQFF
TRBV6-1	TRBJ1-5	CASRGRGQGSQPQHF
TRBV5-1	TRBJ2-5	CASSFGLLKETQYF
TRBV5-1	TRBJ1-1	CASSLAYSPNTEAFF
TRBV5-1	TRBJ2-1	CASSLGGGGEQFF
TRBV29-1	TRBJ2-1	CSVSGGEGTYNEQFF
TRBV7-2	TRBJ2-3	CASSSHAAGGLADTQYF
TRBV3-1	TRBJ2-7	CASSQDVGTGLYEQYF
TRBV27	TRBJ2-3	CASGPIAGGPTQYF
TRBV7-9	TRBJ1-1	CASSYARDTEAFF
TRBV5-4	TRBJ2-6	CASSGGNSGANVLTF
TRBV20-1	TRBJ2-7	CSATPAGLHEQYF
TRBV6-1	TRBJ1-1	CASSLALPVNTEAFF
TRBV10-3	TRBJ2-1	CAISEWLTSGDNEQFF
TRBV7-2	TRBJ2-7	CASTQSRGSYEQYF
TRBV5-1	TRBJ1-1	CASSLDLRNTEAFF
TRBV4-1	TRBJ2-7	CASSRNRAAEQYF
TRBV5-4	TRBJ1-1	CASSSLQGGLEAFF
TRBV7-8	TRBJ2-2	CASSSDSGVTGELFF
TRBV11-2	TRBJ2-7	CASSLARTPGYEQYF
TRBV7-6	TRBJ2-5	CASSLGLRGGGQETQYF
TRBV12-3/TRBV12-4	TRBJ1-5	CASRTDRVGQPQHF
TRBV7-2	TRBJ2-3	CASSPLGDTDTQYF
TRBV6-2/TRBV6-3	TRBJ1-5	CASTPRGEGNQPQHF
TRBV5-1	TRBJ2-7	CASSSGGLAGEVQYF